What follows are 3 T cell receptor beta chains derived from one specimen sequenced in a study of OX40 agonist ivuxolimab in advanced cancers. TCRdb's copy holds only in-frame clones and misses some; the assay was immunoSEQ multiplex PCR. The table has about 64,000 clones, 91% seen once. Sequencing was performed on CD4+ or CD8+ T cells sorted from blood, taken in a trial of the OX40 agonist ivuxolimab. These receptors all stem from an adult with an advanced solid tumor such as melanoma, head and neck, liver or kidney cancer.

The gene calls are TRBV5-8 and TRBJ2-5, with D perhaps TRBD1 or TRBD2 (5 bases each). CDR1 is SGHTS, CDR2 YDEGEE, per germline. The CDR3 contains 17 residues. The ends were cut back, 0 bases at V and 2 bases at J, with 17 bases in the middle. Here the CDR3 DNA reads TGTGCCAGCAGCTTGGTCGTGGTTGGGGACCATCAAGAGACCCAGTACTTC. Translation gives CASSLVVVGDHQETQYF.

A remark on this clone: The junction and the germline gene differ at one end; a read error may be behind it. The chain is built from TRBV7-3 and TRBJ1-6, with 8 positions matching TRBD1. The CDR3 spans 16 residues. The V gene's germline CDR1 is SGHTA and CDR2 FQGTGA. CDR3 nucleotide sequence: TGTGCCAGCAGCCCGGGACAGGCCTCCAATAATTCACCCCTCCACTTT. Its translation: CASSPGQASNNSPLHF.

The J gene is TRBJ2-7, the V gene TRBV10-3, with a weak D call TRBD1 (6 bases). CDR3 length equals 12 residues. In germline, CDR1 is ENHRY, CDR2 SYGVKD. V was clipped by 7 bases and J by 7 bases, with 14 bases between them. This CDR3 is CAINQGLEEQYF. The CDR3 DNA is TGTGCCATCAACCAGGGGTTAGAGGAGCAGTACTTC.